The 10 T cell receptor beta chains below were found in one sample sequenced in a study of cytomegalovirus exposure and HLA in healthy donors. PCR primers comprised 60 Vbeta and 13 Jbeta primers. Here immunoSEQ multiplex PCR was the method, and the copy in TCRdb shows in-frame clones only, minus some. The sample has roughly 120,000 clones; 50% to 70% are singletons. The sequenced material came from PBMCs. These receptors all stem from a woman between 35 and 50 years old in good health and CMV-seropositive.

This clone has more than one count but fewer than ten. The V gene is TRBV5-5, the J gene TRBJ2-1; 8 bases line up with TRBD2. Germline CDR1 is SGHKS and CDR2 is YYEKEE (reference sequence). V trimming: 0 bases; J trimming: 4 bases; junction bases outside the gene matches: 6. This CDR3 contains 16 residues. CDR3: CASSLAVAGSYNEQFF. CDR3 nucleotides: TGTGCCAGCAGCTTGGCGGTAGCGGGGAGTTACAATGAGCAGTTCTTC.

The chain couples TRBV5-4 to TRBJ1-6; the match to TRBD1 covers 7 bases. The CDR3 extends over 14 amino acids. The germline V gene has CDR1 SGHNT and CDR2 YYREEE (reference sequence). The junction had 3 bases not matched to a gene; V was cut back by 3 bases and J by 6 bases. The CDR3: CASSSYRGNSPLHF. The DNA of the CDR3 is TGTGCCAGCAGCTCTTACAGGGGTAATTCACCCCTCCACTTT.

The J gene is TRBJ2-1, the V gene TRBV6-1; 7 nucleotides match TRBD2. This CDR3 is built from 15 residues. Germline values: CDR1 MNHNS, CDR2 SASEGT. The trim removed 4 bases at V and 6 bases at J, leaving 9 bases unmatched. DNA of the CDR3: TGTGCCAGCAGTGTCTCTCTAGCGGAGTCCAATGAGCAGTTCTTC. It is translated as CASSVSLAESNEQFF.

The chain joins TRBV18 to TRBJ1-4; 7 bases agree with TRBD1. Germline CDR1 reads KGHSH; CDR2 reads LQKENI. V lost 2 bases, J lost 4 bases, and 4 bases stayed unmatched. The CDR3 contains 15 residues. CDR3: CASSPKGGHNEKLFF. The DNA for the CDR3 is TGTGCCAGCTCACCAAAAGGGGGCCATAATGAAAAACTGTTTTTT.

The rearrangement joins TRBV4-1 to TRBJ1-5; D is undetermined. Germline lookup yields CDR1 MGHRA and CDR2 YSYEKL. V gave up 0 bases and J gave up 0 bases, with 9 bases separating them. The CDR3 extends over 16 amino acids. Written as DNA, the CDR3 is TGCGCCAGCAGCCAAGATTGGGAGCATAGCAATCAGCCCCAGCATTTT. It encodes CASSQDWEHSNQPQHF.

The V and J genes are TRBV19 and TRBJ2-3; 7 nucleotides line up with TRBD1. Germline loops: CDR1 LNHDA, CDR2 SQIVND (reference sequence). V dropped 6 bases and J dropped 4; count of bases not matched to a gene: 4. The CDR3 contains 13 residues. The CDR3 is CASRRGRADTQYF. The CDR3, as DNA: TGTGCCAGTAGGAGGGGGCGCGCAGATACGCAGTATTTT.

DNA for the CDR3: TGTGCCAGCAGCTCGGGACAGGAGAACACTGAAGCTTTCTTT. Protein product: CASSSGQENTEAFF. The chain is built from TRBV5-4 and TRBJ1-1; 8 bases match TRBD1. The CDR3 is 14 amino acids. Germline CDR1 reads SGHNT; CDR2 reads YYREEE (reference sequence). V dropped 3 bases and J dropped 1; count of bases not matched to a gene: 2.

The CDR3 coding sequence is TGTGCCAGCAGCCAAGATCTTAGCCGACGGACAGGGACTAACAATGAGCAGTTCTTC. This translates into CASSQDLSRRTGTNNEQFF. The chain carries TRBV4-2 and TRBJ2-1, with D perhaps matching TRBD1 (8 bases). The V gene lost 0 bases and the J gene lost 5 bases, with 23 bases spanning the gap. Germline-derived CDR1 and CDR2 are LGHNA and YNFKEQ. The CDR3 is 19 residues long.

Comment on this clone: An end of the junction does not agree with germline; a read error may underlie this. The chain employs TRBV7-9 and TRBJ2-3; 13 bases fit TRBD2. Germline-derived CDR1 and CDR2 are SEHNR and FQNEAQ (reference sequence). The CDR3 runs 16 residues. CDR3 in DNA: TGTTCCAGCAGACGGACTAGCGGGAGTGGCACAGATACGCAGTATTTT. Its protein is CSSRRTSGSGTDTQYF.

This chain connects TRBV6-6 to TRBJ2-3; possibly TRBD2 for D (5 bases). V dropped 2 bases and J dropped 8 bases, with 20 bases sitting between them. The CDR3 loop spans 16 amino acids. Germline-derived CDR1 and CDR2 are MNHNY and SVGAGI (reference sequence). Here the CDR3 DNA reads TGTGCCAGCAGTTACCGAGACCCAGCGGCCCTTAGTACGCAGTATTTT. Translated, it gives CASSYRDPAALSTQYF.